The T cell receptor (beta chain) under discussion was sequenced for a study of cytomegalovirus exposure and HLA in healthy donors. Vbeta (60) and Jbeta (13) primers were used in the PCR. Data came from immunoSEQ multiplex PCR; TCRdb stores just in-frame clones and leaves some out. Altogether about 92,000 clones are present, just under 70% being singletons, with the ten largest covering around 2.5%. This clone has just a few counts. The CDR3 spans 15 residues. The germline CDR1 and CDR2 sequences are LGHNA and YNFKEQ. Between the trimmed V and J ends, which lost 2 bases and 1 base, there was a span of 11 bases.

The chain uses TRBV4-2 and TRBJ1-1, with D perhaps TRBD1 (5 bases). The TCR was taken from a man aged 45-65 years in good health and CMV-seronegative. Specimen: PBMCs. The CDR3 DNA reads TGTGCCAGCAGCCAAAGCCCGGGGGGGAACACTGAAGCTTTCTTT. Translated: CASSQSPGGNTEAFF.